Given below is one T cell receptor (beta chain) in context. The data are from a study of blood T cell repertoires in COVID-19. Study processing details: How many nucleated cells were present was estimated from reference gene primer amplification. Assay: immunoSEQ multiplex PCR; the TCRdb copy retains only in-frame clones and omits some. V, J and clone size derive from that table, while D and trimming were established from the DNA sequence. The table shows about 75,000 clones, with about 88% occurring only once. This CDR3 region has 13 residues. V was trimmed by 0 bases and J by 12 bases, leaving 14 bases between them. Germline CDR1 MGHRA, CDR2 YSYEKL.

The specimen sequenced was peripheral blood. V and J are TRBV4-1 and TRBJ1-1; D gene ambiguous. This TCR was sampled from a human donor in a cohort sampled during active COVID-19. CDR3: CASSQDWALASFF. The DNA of the CDR3 is TGCGCCAGCAGCCAAGACTGGGCTTTGGCCTCTTTCTTT.